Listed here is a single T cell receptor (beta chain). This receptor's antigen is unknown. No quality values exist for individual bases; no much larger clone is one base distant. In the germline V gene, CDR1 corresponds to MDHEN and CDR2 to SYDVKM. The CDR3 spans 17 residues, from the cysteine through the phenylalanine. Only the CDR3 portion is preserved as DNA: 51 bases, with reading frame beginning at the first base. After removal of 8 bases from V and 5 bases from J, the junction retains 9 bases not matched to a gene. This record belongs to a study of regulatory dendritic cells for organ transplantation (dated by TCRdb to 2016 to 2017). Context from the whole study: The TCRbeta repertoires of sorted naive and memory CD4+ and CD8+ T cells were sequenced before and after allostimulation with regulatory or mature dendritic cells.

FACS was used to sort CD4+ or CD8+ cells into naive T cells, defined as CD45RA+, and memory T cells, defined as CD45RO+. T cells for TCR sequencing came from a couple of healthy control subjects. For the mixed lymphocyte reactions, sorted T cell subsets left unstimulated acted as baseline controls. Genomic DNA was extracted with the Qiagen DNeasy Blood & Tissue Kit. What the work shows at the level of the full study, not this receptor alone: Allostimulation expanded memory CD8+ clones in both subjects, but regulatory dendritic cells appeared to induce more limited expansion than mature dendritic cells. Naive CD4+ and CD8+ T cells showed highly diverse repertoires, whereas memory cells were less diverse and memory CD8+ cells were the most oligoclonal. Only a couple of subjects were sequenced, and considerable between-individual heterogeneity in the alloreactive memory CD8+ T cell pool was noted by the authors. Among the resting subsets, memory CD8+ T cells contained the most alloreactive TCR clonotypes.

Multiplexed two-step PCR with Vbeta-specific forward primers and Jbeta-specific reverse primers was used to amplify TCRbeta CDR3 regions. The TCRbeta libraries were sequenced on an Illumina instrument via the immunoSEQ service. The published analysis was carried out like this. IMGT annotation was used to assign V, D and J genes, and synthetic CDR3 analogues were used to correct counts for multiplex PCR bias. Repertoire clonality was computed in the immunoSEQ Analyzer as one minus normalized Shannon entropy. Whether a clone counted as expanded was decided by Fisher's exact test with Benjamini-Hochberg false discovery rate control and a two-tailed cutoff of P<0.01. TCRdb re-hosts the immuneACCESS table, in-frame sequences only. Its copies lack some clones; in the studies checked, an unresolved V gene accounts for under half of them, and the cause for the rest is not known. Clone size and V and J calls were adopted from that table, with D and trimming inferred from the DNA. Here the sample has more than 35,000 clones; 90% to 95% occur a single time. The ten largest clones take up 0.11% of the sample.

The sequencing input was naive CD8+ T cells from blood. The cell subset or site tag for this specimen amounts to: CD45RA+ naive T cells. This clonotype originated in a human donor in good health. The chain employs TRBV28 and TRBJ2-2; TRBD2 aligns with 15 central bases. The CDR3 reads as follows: CASRGLAGGQVTGELFF. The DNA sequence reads TGTGCCAGCCGAGGACTAGCGGGAGGGCAAGTGACCGGGGAGCTGTTTTTT.